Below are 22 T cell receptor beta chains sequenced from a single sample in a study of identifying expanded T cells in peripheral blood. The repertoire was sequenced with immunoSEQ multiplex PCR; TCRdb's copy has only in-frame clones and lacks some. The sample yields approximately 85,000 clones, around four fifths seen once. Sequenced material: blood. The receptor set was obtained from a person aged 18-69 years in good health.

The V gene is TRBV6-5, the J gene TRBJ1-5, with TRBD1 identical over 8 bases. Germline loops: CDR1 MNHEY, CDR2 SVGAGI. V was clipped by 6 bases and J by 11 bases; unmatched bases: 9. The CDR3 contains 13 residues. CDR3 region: CASSPRQGSAQHF. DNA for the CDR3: TGTGCCAGCAGCCCAAGACAGGGGTCAGCCCAGCATTTT.

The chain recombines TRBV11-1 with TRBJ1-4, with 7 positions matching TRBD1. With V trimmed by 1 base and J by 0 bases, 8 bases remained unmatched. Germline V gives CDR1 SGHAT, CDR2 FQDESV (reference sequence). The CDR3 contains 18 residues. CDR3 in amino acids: CASSLGGQRPPTNEKLFF. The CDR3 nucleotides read TGTGCCAGCAGCTTAGGGGGACAGCGACCTCCAACTAATGAAAAACTGTTTTTT.

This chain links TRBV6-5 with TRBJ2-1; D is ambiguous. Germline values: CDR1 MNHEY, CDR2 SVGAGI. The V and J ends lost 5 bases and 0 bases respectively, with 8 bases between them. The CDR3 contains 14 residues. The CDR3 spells CASSRLSSYNEQFF. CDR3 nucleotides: TGTGCCAGCAGTCGACTGAGCTCCTACAATGAGCAGTTCTTC.

The CDR3 protein is CASSQDSPWTGRHGYTF. Here the CDR3 DNA reads TGCGCCAGCAGCCAAGATTCCCCTTGGACAGGGCGGCATGGCTACACCTTC. This sequence joins TRBV4-1 and TRBJ1-2; 8 bases are shared with TRBD1. Trimming removed 0 bases from V and 6 bases from J; junction bases left unmatched: 12. The CDR3 extends over 17 amino acids. Germline V gene sequence: CDR1 MGHRA, CDR2 YSYEKL.

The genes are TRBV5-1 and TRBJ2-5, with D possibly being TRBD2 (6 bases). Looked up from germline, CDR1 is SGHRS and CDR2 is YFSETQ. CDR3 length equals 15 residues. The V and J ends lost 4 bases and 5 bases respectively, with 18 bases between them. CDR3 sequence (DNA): TGCGCCAGCAGCCCCAGACTAGGTCTTTGGGAGACCCAGTACTTC. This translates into CASSPRLGLWETQYF.

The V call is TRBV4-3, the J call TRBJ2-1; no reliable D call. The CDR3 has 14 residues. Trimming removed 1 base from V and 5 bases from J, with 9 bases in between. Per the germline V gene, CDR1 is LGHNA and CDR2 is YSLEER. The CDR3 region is CASSQGRRDNEQFF. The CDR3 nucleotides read TGCGCCAGCAGCCAAGGCAGACGGGACAATGAGCAGTTCTTC.

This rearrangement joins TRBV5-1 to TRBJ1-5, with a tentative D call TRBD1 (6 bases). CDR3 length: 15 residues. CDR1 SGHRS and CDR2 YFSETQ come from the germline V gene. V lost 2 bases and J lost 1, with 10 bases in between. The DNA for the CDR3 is TGCGCCAGCAGCTTAGGGGGGATGAGCAATCAGCCCCAGCATTTT. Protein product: CASSLGGMSNQPQHF.

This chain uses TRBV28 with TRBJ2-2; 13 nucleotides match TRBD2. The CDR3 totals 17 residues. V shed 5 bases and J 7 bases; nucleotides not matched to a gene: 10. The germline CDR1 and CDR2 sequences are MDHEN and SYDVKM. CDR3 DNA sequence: TGTGCCAGCAGTCTTTCCGGGACTAGCGGGAACGGCGGGGAGCTGTTTTTT. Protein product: CASSLSGTSGNGGELFF.

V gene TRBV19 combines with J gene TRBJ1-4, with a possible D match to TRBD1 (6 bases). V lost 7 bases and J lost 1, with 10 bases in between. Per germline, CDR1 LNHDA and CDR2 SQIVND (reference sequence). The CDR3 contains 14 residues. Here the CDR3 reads CASMDSGTNEKLFF. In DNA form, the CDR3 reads TGTGCCAGTATGGACAGTGGAACTAATGAAAAACTGTTTTTT.

CDR3 DNA: TGTGCCAGCAGGCCGCAGGACACTGAAGCTTTCTTT. Translation gives CASRPQDTEAFF. This sequence joins TRBV7-8 and TRBJ1-1, with unresolved D. This CDR3 has 12 amino acids. Germline-derived CDR1 and CDR2 are SGHVS and FQNEAQ. With 6 bases removed from V and 3 bases from J, the gap between germline ends came to 8 bases.

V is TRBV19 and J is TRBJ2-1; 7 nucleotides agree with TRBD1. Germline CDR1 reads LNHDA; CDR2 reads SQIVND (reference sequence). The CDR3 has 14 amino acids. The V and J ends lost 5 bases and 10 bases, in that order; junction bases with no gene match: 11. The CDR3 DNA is TGTGCCAGTAGTCAACAACAACAGGGGCCCGAGCAGTTCTTC. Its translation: CASSQQQQGPEQFF.

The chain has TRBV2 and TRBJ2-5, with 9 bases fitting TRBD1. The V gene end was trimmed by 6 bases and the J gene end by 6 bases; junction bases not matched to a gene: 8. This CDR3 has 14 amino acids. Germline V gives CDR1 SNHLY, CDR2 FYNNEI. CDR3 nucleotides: TGTGCCAGCAGCCGACAGGGGGTAGGGCAGACCCAGTACTTC. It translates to CASSRQGVGQTQYF.

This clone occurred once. The CDR3: CASCRGGSGTYEQYF. CDR3 nucleotides: TGTGCCAGCTGCAGGGGAGGTAGCGGGACCTACGAGCAGTACTTC. This rearrangement joins TRBV27 to TRBJ2-7; 8 bases align to TRBD2. The V gene's germline CDR1 is MNHEY and CDR2 SMNVEV (reference sequence). V was pared by 8 bases and J by 2 bases, with 11 bases of the junction left unmatched. The CDR3 is made up of 15 amino acids.

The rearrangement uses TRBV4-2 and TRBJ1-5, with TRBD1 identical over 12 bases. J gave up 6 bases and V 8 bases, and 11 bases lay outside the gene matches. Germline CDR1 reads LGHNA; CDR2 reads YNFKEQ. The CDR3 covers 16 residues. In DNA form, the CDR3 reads TGTGCCAGCCCTACCCGGGACAGGGGGCGCAGTCAGCCCCAGCATTTT. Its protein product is CASPTRDRGRSQPQHF.

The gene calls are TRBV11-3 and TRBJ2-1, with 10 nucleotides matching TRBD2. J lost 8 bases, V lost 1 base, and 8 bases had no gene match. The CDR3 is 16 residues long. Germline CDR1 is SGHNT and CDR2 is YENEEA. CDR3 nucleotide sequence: TGTGCCAGCAGCTTAGGAAGGAGCGGGAGGGTCGATGAGCAGTTCTTC. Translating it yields CASSLGRSGRVDEQFF.

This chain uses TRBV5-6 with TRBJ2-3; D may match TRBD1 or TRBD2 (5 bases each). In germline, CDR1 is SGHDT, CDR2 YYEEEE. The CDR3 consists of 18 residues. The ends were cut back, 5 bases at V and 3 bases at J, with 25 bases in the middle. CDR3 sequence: CASRTEGYLILGTDTQYF. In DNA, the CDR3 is TGTGCCAGCAGGACCGAGGGGTATCTGATACTGGGGACAGATACGCAGTATTTT.

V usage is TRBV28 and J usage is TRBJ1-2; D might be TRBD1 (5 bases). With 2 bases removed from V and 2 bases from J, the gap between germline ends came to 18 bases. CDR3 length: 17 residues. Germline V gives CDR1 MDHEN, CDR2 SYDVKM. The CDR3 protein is CASSLIGGGLMNYGYTF. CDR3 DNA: TGTGCCAGCAGTTTAATTGGGGGGGGACTTATGAACTATGGCTACACCTTC.

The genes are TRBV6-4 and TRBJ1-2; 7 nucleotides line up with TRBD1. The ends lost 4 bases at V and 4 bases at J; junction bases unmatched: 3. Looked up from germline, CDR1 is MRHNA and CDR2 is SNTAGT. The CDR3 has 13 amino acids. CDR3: CASSAQGGYGYTF. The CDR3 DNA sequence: TGTGCCAGCAGTGCGCAGGGGGGCTATGGCTACACCTTC.

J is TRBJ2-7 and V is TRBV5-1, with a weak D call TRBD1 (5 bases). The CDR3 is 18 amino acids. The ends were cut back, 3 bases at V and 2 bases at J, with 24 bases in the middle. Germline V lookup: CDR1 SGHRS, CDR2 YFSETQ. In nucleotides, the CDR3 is TGCGCCAGCAGCTCACACTCCGTAATTGACAGCCCTCCCTACGAGCAGTACTTC. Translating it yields CASSSHSVIDSPPYEQYF.

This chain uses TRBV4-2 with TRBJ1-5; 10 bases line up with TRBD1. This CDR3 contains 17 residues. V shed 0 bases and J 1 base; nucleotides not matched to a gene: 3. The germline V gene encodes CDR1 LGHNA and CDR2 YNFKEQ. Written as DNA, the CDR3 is TGTGCCAGCAGCCAAGAACCGGGACAGGGGAGCAATCAGCCCCAGCATTTT. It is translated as CASSQEPGQGSNQPQHF.

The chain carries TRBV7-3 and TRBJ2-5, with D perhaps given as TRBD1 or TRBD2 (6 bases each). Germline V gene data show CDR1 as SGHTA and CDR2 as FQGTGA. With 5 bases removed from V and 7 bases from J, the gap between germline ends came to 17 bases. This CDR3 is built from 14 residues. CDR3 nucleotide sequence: TGTGCCAGCAGCCCCATGGGGGGCCAAACGACCCAGTACTTC. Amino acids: CASSPMGGQTTQYF. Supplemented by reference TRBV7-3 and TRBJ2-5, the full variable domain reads GAGVSQTPSNKVTEKGKYVELRCDPISGHTALYWYRQSLGQGPEFLIYFQGTGAADDSGLPNDRFFAVRPEGSVSTLKIQRTERGDSAVYLCASSPMGGQTTQYFGPGTRLLVL.

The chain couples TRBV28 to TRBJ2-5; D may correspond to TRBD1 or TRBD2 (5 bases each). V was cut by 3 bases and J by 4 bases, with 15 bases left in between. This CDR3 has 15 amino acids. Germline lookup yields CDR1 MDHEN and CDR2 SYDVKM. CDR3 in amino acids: CASSFQAGTGETQYF. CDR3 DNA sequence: TGTGCCAGCAGTTTTCAAGCCGGGACGGGAGAGACCCAGTACTTC.